Listed here are 9 T cell receptor beta chains from one sample, sequenced in a study of cytomegalovirus exposure and HLA in healthy donors. Primers for the PCR totalled 60 Vbeta and 13 Jbeta. The assay was immunoSEQ multiplex PCR, and TCRdb's table has in-frame clones only and misses some. Of roughly 69,000 clones detected, roughly 67% appear once; the ten largest clones hold 5.4%. The sample taken for sequencing was PBMCs. The source of these receptors is a man between 50 and 59 years old in good health and CMV-seronegative.

This chain links TRBV7-2 with TRBJ2-5; the D is unclear. In germline, CDR1 is SGHTA, CDR2 FQGNSA. This CDR3 has 14 amino acids. The V gene lost 5 bases and the J gene lost 5 bases, with 15 bases spanning the gap. The CDR3 DNA sequence: TGTGCCAGCAGCGCAGGTGTGGCCAGGGAGACCCAGTACTTC. Translated, it gives CASSAGVARETQYF.

The rearrangement links TRBV7-9 to TRBJ2-3; unclear D gene. Germline lookup yields CDR1 SEHNR and CDR2 FQNEAQ (reference sequence). The CDR3 has 13 amino acids. V lost 3 bases, J lost 0 bases, and 4 bases lay in between. As DNA, the CDR3 is TGTGCCAGCAGCTTGTATAGCACAGATACGCAGTATTTT. Translated: CASSLYSTDTQYF.

The chain combines TRBV10-3 with TRBJ2-3; D gene uncertain. Between the trimmed V and J ends, which lost 0 bases and 6 bases, there was a span of 19 bases. The CDR3 has 17 residues. CDR1 ENHRY and CDR2 SYGVKD come from the germline V gene. The CDR3 sequence is CAISESILTDNGDTQYF. The CDR3 bases are TGTGCCATCAGTGAGTCGATACTTACCGACAACGGCGATACGCAGTATTTT.

J is TRBJ2-3 and V is TRBV6-5; D is possibly TRBD1 (7 bases). V was trimmed by 6 bases and J by 0 bases, leaving 10 bases between them. CDR1 is MNHEY, CDR2 SVGAGI, per germline. The CDR3 length is 14 residues. The CDR3 reads CASRQGRSTDTQYF. The CDR3 DNA is TGTGCCAGCAGACAGGGGAGGAGCACAGATACGCAGTATTTT.

V and J are TRBV18 and TRBJ2-5; 8 bases fit TRBD1. The V segment lost 3 bases and the J segment 7 bases; nucleotides outside the gene matches: 4. Per germline, CDR1 KGHSH and CDR2 LQKENI. The CDR3 has 13 residues. The DNA for the CDR3 is TGTGCCAGCTCACCTACAGGGGGGAGGACCCAGTACTTC. Amino acids: CASSPTGGRTQYF.

This clone appeared once. The chain combines TRBV5-4 with TRBJ2-2; D may be TRBD1 (5 bases). The ends were cut back, 4 bases at V and 1 base at J, with 11 bases in the middle. The CDR3 has 15 amino acids. Germline CDR1 and CDR2: SGHNT and YYREEE (reference sequence). CDR3 sequence: CASSPPTGNTGELFF. CDR3 DNA sequence: TGTGCCAGCAGCCCACCCACAGGGAACACCGGGGAGCTGTTTTTT.

The gene calls are TRBV19 and TRBJ1-5, with a tentative D call TRBD1 (6 bases). This CDR3 comprises 16 residues. V lost 4 bases, J lost 5 bases, and 18 bases lay in between. Germline V CDR1 and CDR2: LNHDA, SQIVND (reference sequence). This chain's CDR3 is CASSSRPGHRDQPQHF. The CDR3 coding sequence is TGTGCCAGTAGTAGCAGACCGGGACACCGAGATCAGCCCCAGCATTTT.

The chain recombines TRBV28 with TRBJ1-5; 7 bases align to TRBD1. Per the germline V gene, CDR1 is MDHEN and CDR2 is SYDVKM. The CDR3 covers 16 residues. V lost 2 bases, J lost 1 base, and 5 bases stayed unmatched. The CDR3 DNA follows: TGTGCCAGCAGTTTAACAGGGGTGAGCAGCAATCAGCCCCAGCATTTT. This sequence encodes CASSLTGVSSNQPQHF.

This chain connects TRBV5-4 to TRBJ1-1, with D tentatively TRBD1 (6 bases). From germline, CDR1 is SGHNT and CDR2 YYREEE (reference sequence). The CDR3 has 16 amino acids. Trimming left V 0 bases short and J 2 bases short, with 14 bases between. The DNA of the CDR3 is TGTGCCAGCAGCTTGGACCCTGGACAGTTAAACACTGAAGCTTTCTTT. It yields the protein CASSLDPGQLNTEAFF.